A selection of T cell receptor beta chains follows, all from one sample in a study of follicular helper T cells after annual influenza vaccination. Measured with immunoSEQ multiplex PCR; TCRdb has only the in-frame clones, and not every one. There are about 14,000 clones in the sample; 78% occur only once, and about 0.42% lies in the top ten. The specimen was CXCR5- memory CD4+ T cells sorted from blood, collected on the day of influenza vaccination. These receptors originate from an adult who received the influenza vaccine. Both conserved end residues are part of each CDR3. Size tells how often a clone was seen (once, few, many) or the class of an expanded clone, and some rows leave it out.

J gene,clone size,CDR3 length,V gene,CDR3 protein
TRBJ2-1,.,15,TRBV11-3,CASSPGTDPYNEQFF
TRBJ2-7,.,13,TRBV5-1,CASSGDRPYEQYF
TRBJ2-2,.,15,TRBV7-3,CASSSGQGAAGELFF
TRBJ1-5,few,12,TRBV19,CASMTGNQPQHF
TRBJ2-3,.,16,TRBV4-1,CASSQPGQGQADTQYF
TRBJ2-5,.,15,TRBV7-9,CASSSSGVYQETQYF
TRBJ2-7,.,14,TRBV6-5,CASRSGTGVYEQYF
TRBJ2-1,.,14,TRBV29-1,CSVYSGEIGNEQFF
TRBJ2-1,.,15,TRBV7-2,CASSLGAGAPNEQFF
TRBJ2-1,.,16,TRBV21-1,CASSKRVRERCDEQFF
TRBJ2-7,.,13,TRBV15,CATSRDRGFAAFF
TRBJ2-1,.,19,TRBV10-2,CAVSGWVTSGGSSYNEQFF
TRBJ2-7,once,15,TRBV7-8,CASSLKTGYSYEQYF
TRBJ2-2,few,13,TRBV7-7,CASSLSVTGELFF
TRBJ1-1,.,12,TRBV2,CASQDSNTEAFF
TRBJ2-7,.,16,TRBV5-4,CASSLETGRIHYEQYF
TRBJ2-2,.,15,TRBV7-2,CASSLLPSNTGELFF
TRBJ1-2,.,10,TRBV20-1,CSVLNGGYTF
TRBJ1-1,.,14,TRBV7-9,CAQNSDVWDTEAFF
TRBJ1-6,.,15,TRBV30,CAWSVSGWANSPLHF
TRBJ1-4,.,16,TRBV4-1,CASSRTGGDVNEKLFF
TRBJ2-5,.,15,TRBV2,CASRELAGGLETQYF
TRBJ1-1,.,14,TRBV27,CASSLISGLAEAFF
TRBJ1-2,.,15,TRBV12-5,CASGLVLGSHYGYTF
TRBJ2-7,.,16,TRBV15,CATSRDPLAGFGEQYF
TRBJ2-2,once,14,TRBV7-3,CASSSGTRLGELFF
TRBJ2-1,.,15,TRBV7-3,CASSPSGTGEVEQFF
TRBJ1-2,.,15,TRBV9,CASSVDDSRHYGYTF
TRBJ1-2,.,12,TRBV29-1,CSVEKGNYGYTF
TRBJ2-4,.,14,TRBV6-5,CASRQGQGKNIQYF
TRBJ1-1,.,13,TRBV7-3,CASSLSGWTEAFF
TRBJ1-6,few,18,TRBV19,CASSISGGFSSYNSPLHF
TRBJ1-1,.,13,TRBV12-5,CASGLVGGTEAFF
TRBJ2-3,.,14,TRBV27,CASSLLTSTDTQYF
TRBJ1-6,.,14,TRBV28,CASQRLGGNSPLHF
TRBJ1-6,few,15,TRBV6-6,CASSYQGWNNSPLHF
TRBJ2-1,.,15,TRBV15,CATSREQGLPGEQFF
TRBJ2-2,.,16,TRBV9,CASSVDGSGNTGELFF
TRBJ2-2,.,14,TRBV7-2,CASSRDYNTGELFF
TRBJ1-1,.,13,TRBV28,CASSATSGVEAFF
TRBJ1-1,.,13,TRBV7-9,CASTQRQGGNAFF
TRBJ2-7,.,12,TRBV29-1,CSVGRSSYEQYF
TRBJ1-5,.,14,TRBV28,CANEASMGNQPQHF
TRBJ1-5,few,15,TRBV5-1,CASSLAGITYQPQHF
TRBJ2-7,.,15,TRBV25-1,CASSDPGTGTYEQYF
TRBJ2-5,.,15,TRBV4-1,CASSQVGTNQETQYF
TRBJ1-2,.,13,TRBV15,CATRTGTNYGYTF
TRBJ2-3,.,18,TRBV11-2,CASSPRGLSISSTDTQYF
TRBJ1-6,.,18,TRBV28,CASSPVSAGQGLNSPLHF
TRBJ2-6,.,15,TRBV9,CASSPQLSGANVLTF
TRBJ2-7,few,15,TRBV5-1,CASSLAGETSYEQYF
TRBJ2-6,once,16,TRBV5-6,CASSLVWLAGANVLTF